This passage covers 13 T cell receptor beta chains from one sample sequenced in a study of CD8+ T cells in alopecia areata (dated by TCRdb to 2016 to 2019). Library creation used the immunoSEQ multiplex PCR assay. RNA was extracted from all samples and reverse transcribed into cDNA as template for TCR sequencing. TCRdb took this table from immuneACCESS and kept in-frame rearrangements with V and J called. Such tables lack part of the clones; where checked against another copy, unresolved V genes explain under half of the gap, and the rest is unexplained. The sample table contains 150,000 or so clones; only one count was recorded for around 55% of them. The top ten clonotypes cover over 4% of the sample. The material sequenced was CD4+ T cells sorted from blood. The receptors were gathered from a human donor in good health.

The chain joins TRBV13 to TRBJ2-5; D not certain. There are 14 residues in the CDR3. Germline CDR1 and CDR2: PRHDT and FYEKMQ (reference sequence). V was clipped by 1 base and J by 4 bases, with 10 bases between them. In nucleotides, the CDR3 is TGTGCCAGCAGCTTAGAGAACCGGAGAGAGACCCAGTACTTC. As protein: CASSLENRRETQYF.

In this sample, this clone turned up a few times. The chain couples TRBV5-1 to TRBJ2-1; D unresolved. Germline V gene data show CDR1 as SGHRS and CDR2 as YFSETQ. V was trimmed by 7 bases and J by 7 bases, leaving 18 bases between them. There are 14 residues in the CDR3. CDR3 nucleotides: TGCGCCAGCGCCCGGACCACCCAGACTAATGAGCAGTTCTTC. Translated, it gives CASARTTQTNEQFF. The complete variable domain, with remaining parts taken from reference TRBV5-1 and TRBJ2-1, reads KAGVTQTPRYLIKTRGQQVTLSCSPISGHRSVSWYQQTPGQGLQFLFEYFSETQRNKGNFPGRFSGRQFSNSRSEMNVSTLELGDSALYLCASARTTQTNEQFFGPGTRLTVL.

CDR3 coding DNA: TGTGCCAGTGGAGTGGGCAGGGGGCAACGTTCGATAAACATTCAGTACTTC. Its protein is CASGVGRGQRSINIQYF. The V gene is TRBV19, the J gene TRBJ2-4; 8 positions agree with TRBD1. This CDR3 has 17 residues. From germline, CDR1 is LNHDA and CDR2 SQIVND (reference sequence). The J segment lost 6 bases and the V segment lost 8 bases, leaving 18 bases of the junction unmatched.

This clone turned up a few times. The rearrangement links TRBV29-1 to TRBJ1-2, with TRBD1 identical over 8 bases. Germline V gene sequence: CDR1 SQVTM, CDR2 ANQGSEA. With 5 bases clipped from V and 5 bases from J, the junction kept 10 bases outside the gene matches. The CDR3 length is 14 residues. The CDR3 here is CSVREDRDGYGYTF. The CDR3 DNA is TGCAGCGTTCGGGAGGACAGGGACGGATATGGCTACACCTTC.

This clone was seen a single time. This chain uses TRBV29-1 with TRBJ2-7; 7 bases align to TRBD2. Germline CDR1 and CDR2: SQVTM and ANQGSEA. V dropped 5 bases and J dropped 0; count of bases not matched to a gene: 4. The CDR3 has 13 amino acids. CDR3 sequence reads: CSVRGEASYEQYF. The DNA of the CDR3 is TGCAGCGTTCGGGGGGAGGCCTCCTACGAGCAGTACTTC.

V gene TRBV5-1 combines with J gene TRBJ2-2; D unclear. The CDR3 consists of 14 residues. Trimming shortened V by 0 bases and J by 3 bases, and 6 bases separated the two germline ends. The germline V gene has CDR1 SGHRS and CDR2 YFSETQ. The CDR3 sequence is CASSLGQDTGELFF. For the CDR3, the DNA is TGCGCCAGCAGCTTGGGGCAGGACACCGGGGAGCTGTTTTTT.

V usage is TRBV7-8 and J usage is TRBJ2-7, with TRBD2 matching over 9 bases. CDR1 is SGHVS, CDR2 FQNEAQ, per germline. This CDR3 region has 16 residues. The junction had 12 bases not matched to a gene; V was cut back by 4 bases and J by 5 bases. The CDR3 sequence: CASSSLVAGDFDEQYF. The CDR3 DNA follows: TGTGCCAGCAGCTCACTCGTAGCGGGAGACTTCGACGAGCAGTACTTC.

This chain links TRBV4-1 with TRBJ2-5; a possible D gene is TRBD2 (6 bases). This CDR3 spans 13 amino acids. V lost 4 bases to trimming and J lost 2 bases, with 8 bases between them. Germline-derived CDR1 and CDR2 are MGHRA and YSYEKL. The CDR3 spells CASSLSGQETQYF. CDR3 nucleotide sequence: TGCGCCAGCAGCCTGAGCGGGCAAGAGACCCAGTACTTC.

Written as DNA, the CDR3 is TGCAGCGTTGCTAGCGGAAATCCCGGTGAGCAGTTCTTC. Its translation: CSVASGNPGEQFF. V is TRBV29-1 and J is TRBJ2-1; 7 bases match TRBD2. CDR1 is SQVTM and CDR2 is ANQGSEA in the germline V gene. The junction had 9 bases not matched to a gene; V was cut back by 4 bases and J by 9 bases. The CDR3 length is 13 residues.

The rearrangement uses TRBV15 and TRBJ2-5; D may match TRBD1 or TRBD2 (5 bases each). V lost 0 bases to trimming and J lost 5 bases, with 10 bases between them. Germline CDR1 and CDR2: LNHNV and YYDKDF (reference sequence). The CDR3 covers 14 residues. The CDR3 region is CATSRDHGTETQYF. The CDR3 DNA reads as TGTGCCACCAGCAGAGATCACGGGACGGAGACCCAGTACTTC.

V gene TRBV4-1 combines with J gene TRBJ1-4, with a possible D match to TRBD1 (5 bases). The CDR3 has 16 amino acids. Trimming took 1 base from V and 4 from J, leaving 13 bases between them. Germline V gene sequence: CDR1 MGHRA, CDR2 YSYEKL. The CDR3 nucleotides are TGCGCCAGCAGCCAAGCCGTTGTAGGGGTTAATGAAAAACTGTTTTTT. This sequence encodes CASSQAVVGVNEKLFF.

This clone was seen once. The chain joins TRBV29-1 to TRBJ2-6; D is unclear. The CDR3 runs 16 residues. Germline V gene data show CDR1 as SQVTM and CDR2 as ANQGSEA. V was trimmed by 4 bases and J by 2 bases, leaving 15 bases between them. Written as DNA, the CDR3 is TGCAGCGTTGTGGCTAAAGGGTTGCCTGGGGCCAACGTCCTGACTTTC. This encodes CSVVAKGLPGANVLTF.

The chain has TRBV29-1 and TRBJ2-7; D unresolved. This CDR3 has 11 residues. The V gene lost 5 bases and the J gene lost 6 bases, with 11 bases spanning the gap. CDR1 is SQVTM and CDR2 is ANQGSEA in the germline V gene. The CDR3 nucleotides are TGCAGCGTTTTGGGCAGTAGCGAGCAGTACTTC. It encodes CSVLGSSEQYF.